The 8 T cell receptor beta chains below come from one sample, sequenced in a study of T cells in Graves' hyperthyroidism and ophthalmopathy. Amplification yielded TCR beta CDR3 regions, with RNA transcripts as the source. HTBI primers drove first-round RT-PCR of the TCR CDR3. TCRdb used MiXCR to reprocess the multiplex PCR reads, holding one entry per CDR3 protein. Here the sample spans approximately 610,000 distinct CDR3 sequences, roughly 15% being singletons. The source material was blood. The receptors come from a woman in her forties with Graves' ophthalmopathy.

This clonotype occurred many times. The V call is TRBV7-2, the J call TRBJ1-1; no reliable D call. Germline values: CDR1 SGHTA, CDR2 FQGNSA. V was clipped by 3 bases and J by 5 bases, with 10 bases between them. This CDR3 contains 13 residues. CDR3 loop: CASSLVRETEAFF. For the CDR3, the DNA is TGTGCCAGCAGCTTGGTGCGGGAAACTGAAGCTTTCTTT.

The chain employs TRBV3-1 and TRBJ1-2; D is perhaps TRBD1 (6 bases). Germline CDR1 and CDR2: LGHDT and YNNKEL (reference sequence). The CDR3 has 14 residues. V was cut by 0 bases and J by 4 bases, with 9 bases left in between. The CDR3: CASSQEGQSYGYTF. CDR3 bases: TGTGCCAGCAGCCAAGAAGGACAGTCCTATGGCTACACCTTC. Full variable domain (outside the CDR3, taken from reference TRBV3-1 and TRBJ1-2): DTAVSQTPKYLVTQMGNDKSIKCEQNLGHDTMYWYKQDSKKFLKIMFSYNNKELIINETVPNRFSPKSPDKAHLNLHINSLELGDSAVYFCASSQEGQSYGYTFGSGTRLTVV.

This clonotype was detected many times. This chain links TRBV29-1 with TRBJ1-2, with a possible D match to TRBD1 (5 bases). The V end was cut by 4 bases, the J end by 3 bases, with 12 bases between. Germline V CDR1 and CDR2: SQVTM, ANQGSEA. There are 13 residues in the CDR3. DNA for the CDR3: TGCAGCGTTGCCCGGGGAGGGGACTATGGCTACACCTTC. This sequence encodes CSVARGGDYGYTF.

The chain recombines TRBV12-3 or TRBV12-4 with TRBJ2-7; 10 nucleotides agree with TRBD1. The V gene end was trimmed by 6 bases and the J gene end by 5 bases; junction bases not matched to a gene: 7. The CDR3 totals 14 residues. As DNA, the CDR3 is TGTGCCAGCAGCGGGACAGGGGAAGCCCACGAGCAGTACTTC. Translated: CASSGTGEAHEQYF.

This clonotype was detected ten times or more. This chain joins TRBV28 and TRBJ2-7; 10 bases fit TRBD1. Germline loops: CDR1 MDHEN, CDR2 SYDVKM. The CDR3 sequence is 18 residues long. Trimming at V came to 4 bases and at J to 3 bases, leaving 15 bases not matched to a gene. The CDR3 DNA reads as TGTGCCAGCAGTTCCCCCGCCCTCTCTGGACAGGGGGTCTACGAGCAGTACTTC. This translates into CASSSPALSGQGVYEQYF.

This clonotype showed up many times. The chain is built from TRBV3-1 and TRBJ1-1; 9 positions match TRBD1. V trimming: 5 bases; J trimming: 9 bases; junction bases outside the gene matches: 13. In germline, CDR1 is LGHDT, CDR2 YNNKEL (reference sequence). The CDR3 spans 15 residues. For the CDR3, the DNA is TGTGCCAGCAGCGAAAACAGGGGGCGTTTGAAGAAAGCTTTCTTT. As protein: CASSENRGRLKKAFF.

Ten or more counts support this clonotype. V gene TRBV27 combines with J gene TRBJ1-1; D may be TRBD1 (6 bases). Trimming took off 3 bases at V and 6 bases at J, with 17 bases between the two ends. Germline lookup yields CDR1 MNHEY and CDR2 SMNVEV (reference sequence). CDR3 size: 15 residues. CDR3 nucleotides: TGTGCCAGCAGTTTCGCCCCAGGGGCAAGGGCTGAAGCTTTCTTT. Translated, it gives CASSFAPGARAEAFF.

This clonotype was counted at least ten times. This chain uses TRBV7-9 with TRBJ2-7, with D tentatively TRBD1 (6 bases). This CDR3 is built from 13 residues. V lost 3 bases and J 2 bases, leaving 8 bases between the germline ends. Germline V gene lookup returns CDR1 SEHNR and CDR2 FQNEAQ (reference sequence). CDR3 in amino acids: CASSFRDTYEQYF. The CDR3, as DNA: TGTGCCAGCAGCTTCCGGGACACCTACGAGCAGTACTTC.